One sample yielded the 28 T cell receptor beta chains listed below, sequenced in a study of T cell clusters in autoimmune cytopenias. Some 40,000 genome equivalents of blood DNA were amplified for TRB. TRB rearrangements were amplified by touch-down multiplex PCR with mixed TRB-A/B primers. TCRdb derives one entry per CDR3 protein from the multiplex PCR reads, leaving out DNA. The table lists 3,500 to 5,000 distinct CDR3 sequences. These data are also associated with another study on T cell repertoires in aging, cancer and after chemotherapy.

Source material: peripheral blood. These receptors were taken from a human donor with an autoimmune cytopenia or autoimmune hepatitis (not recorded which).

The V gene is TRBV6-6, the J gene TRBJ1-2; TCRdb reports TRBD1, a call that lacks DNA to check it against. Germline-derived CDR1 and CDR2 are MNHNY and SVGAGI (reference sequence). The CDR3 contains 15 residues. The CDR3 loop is CASSYLRGANYGYTF.

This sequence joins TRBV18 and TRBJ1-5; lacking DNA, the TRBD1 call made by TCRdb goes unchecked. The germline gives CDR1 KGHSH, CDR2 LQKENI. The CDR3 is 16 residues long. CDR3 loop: CASSSQGVPSNQPQHF.

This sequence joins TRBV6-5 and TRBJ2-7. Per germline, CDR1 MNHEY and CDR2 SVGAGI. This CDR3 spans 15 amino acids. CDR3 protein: CASSLATGAAYEQYF.

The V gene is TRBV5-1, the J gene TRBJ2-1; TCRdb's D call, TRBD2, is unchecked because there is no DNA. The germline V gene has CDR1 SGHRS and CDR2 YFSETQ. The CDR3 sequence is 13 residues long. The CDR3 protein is CASSRGSYNEQFF.

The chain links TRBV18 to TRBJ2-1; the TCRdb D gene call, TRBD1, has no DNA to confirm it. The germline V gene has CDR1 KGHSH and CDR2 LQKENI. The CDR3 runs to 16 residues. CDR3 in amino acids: CASSPRPGHTYNEQFF.

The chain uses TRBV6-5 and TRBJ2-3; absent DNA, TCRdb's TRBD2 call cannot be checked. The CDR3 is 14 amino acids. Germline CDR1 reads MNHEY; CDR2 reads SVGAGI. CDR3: CASFGTASPDTQYF.

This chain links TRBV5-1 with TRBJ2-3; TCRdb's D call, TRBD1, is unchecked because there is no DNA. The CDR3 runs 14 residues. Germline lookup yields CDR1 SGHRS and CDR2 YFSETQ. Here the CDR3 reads CASTKAGAGDTQYF.

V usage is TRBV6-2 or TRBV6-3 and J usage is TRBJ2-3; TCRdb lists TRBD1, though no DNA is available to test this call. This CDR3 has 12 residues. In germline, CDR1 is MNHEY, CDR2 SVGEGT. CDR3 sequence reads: CASSLTGDTQYF.

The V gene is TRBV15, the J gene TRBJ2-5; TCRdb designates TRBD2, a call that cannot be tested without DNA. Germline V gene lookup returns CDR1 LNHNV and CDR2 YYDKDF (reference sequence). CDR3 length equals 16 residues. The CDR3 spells CATSSRLAGGQETQYF. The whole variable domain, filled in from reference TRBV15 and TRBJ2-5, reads DAMVIQNPRYQVTQFGKPVTLSCSQTLNHNVMYWYQQKSSQAPKLLFHYYDKDFNNEADTPDNFQSRRPNTSFCFLDIRSPGLGDTAMYLCATSSRLAGGQETQYFGPGTRLLVL.

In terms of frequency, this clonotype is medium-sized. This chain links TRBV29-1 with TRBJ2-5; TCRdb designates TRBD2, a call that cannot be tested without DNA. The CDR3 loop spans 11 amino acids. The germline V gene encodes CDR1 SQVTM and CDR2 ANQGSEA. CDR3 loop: CSVLVGETQYF.

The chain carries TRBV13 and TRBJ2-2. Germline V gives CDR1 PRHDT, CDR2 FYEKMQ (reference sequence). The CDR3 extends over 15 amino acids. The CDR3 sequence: CASSLTQANTGELFF.

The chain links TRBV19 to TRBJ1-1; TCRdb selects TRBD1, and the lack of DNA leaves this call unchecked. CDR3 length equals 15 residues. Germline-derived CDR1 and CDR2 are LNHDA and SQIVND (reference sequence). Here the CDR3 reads CASSIGQGAGTEAFF. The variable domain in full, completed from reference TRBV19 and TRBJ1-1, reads DGGITQSPKYLFRKEGQNVTLSCEQNLNHDAMYWYRQDPGQGLRLIYYSQIVNDFQKGDIAEGYSVSREKKESFPLTVTSAQKNPTAFYLCASSIGQGAGTEAFFGQGTRLTVV.

CDR3 sequence reads: CASSQKTGSNRGVGGYTF. This chain uses TRBV12-3 or TRBV12-4 with TRBJ1-2; TCRdb's D call of TRBD1 is untestable without DNA. This CDR3 is built from 18 residues.

The chain's CDR3 is CASSLWRQVNTGELFF. The chain is built from TRBV27 and TRBJ2-2; the D gene TCRdb calls, TRBD2, cannot be checked with no DNA. CDR3 length: 16 residues. Germline values: CDR1 MNHEY, CDR2 SMNVEV (reference sequence).

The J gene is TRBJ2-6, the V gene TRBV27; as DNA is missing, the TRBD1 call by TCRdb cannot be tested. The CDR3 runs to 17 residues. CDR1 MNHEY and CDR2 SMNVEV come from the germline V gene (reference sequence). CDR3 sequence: CASSLRGPPLGANVLTF.

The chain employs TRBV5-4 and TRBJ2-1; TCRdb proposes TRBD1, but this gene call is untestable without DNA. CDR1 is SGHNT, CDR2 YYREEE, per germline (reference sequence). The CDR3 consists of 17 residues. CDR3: CASSLEWGRGSYNEQFF. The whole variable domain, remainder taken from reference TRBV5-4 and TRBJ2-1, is ETGVTQSPTHLIKTRGQQVTLRCSSQSGHNTVSWYQQALGQGPQFIFQYYREEENGRGNFPPRFSGLQFPNYSSELNVNALELDDSALYLCASSLEWGRGSYNEQFFGPGTRLTVL.

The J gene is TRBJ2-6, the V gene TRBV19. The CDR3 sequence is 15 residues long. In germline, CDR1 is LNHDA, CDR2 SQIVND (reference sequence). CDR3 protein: CASGPHSSGANVLTF.

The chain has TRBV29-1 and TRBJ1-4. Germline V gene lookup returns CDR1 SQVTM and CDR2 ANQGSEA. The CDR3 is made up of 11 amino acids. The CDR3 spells CSVYSLEKLFF.

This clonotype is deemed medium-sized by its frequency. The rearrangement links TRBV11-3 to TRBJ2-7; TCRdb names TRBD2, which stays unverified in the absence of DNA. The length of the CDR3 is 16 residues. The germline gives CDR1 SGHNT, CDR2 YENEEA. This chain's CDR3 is CASSSRGLADFYEQYF.

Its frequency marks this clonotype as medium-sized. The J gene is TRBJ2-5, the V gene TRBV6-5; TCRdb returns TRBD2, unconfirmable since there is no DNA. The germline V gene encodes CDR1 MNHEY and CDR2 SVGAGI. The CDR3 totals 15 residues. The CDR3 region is CASSYSGASGETQYF.

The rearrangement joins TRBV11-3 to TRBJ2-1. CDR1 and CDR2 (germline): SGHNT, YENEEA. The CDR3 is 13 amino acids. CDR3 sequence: CASSLGSSREQFF.

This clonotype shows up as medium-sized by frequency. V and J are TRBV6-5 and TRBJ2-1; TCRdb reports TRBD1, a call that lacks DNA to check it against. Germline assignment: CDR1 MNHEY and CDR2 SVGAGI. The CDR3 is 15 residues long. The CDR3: CASHPGQSSYNEQFF.

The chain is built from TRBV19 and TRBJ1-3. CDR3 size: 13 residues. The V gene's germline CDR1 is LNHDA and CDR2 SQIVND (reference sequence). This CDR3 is CASSIRVGDTIYF.

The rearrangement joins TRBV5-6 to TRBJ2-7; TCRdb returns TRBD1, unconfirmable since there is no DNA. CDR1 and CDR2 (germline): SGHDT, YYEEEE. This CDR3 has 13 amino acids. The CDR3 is CASSKSRGVEQYF.

CDR3 loop: CASSPLGPRRDGYTF. The V and J genes are TRBV18 and TRBJ1-2; there is no DNA to check the TCRdb D call of TRBD1. Germline-derived CDR1 and CDR2 are KGHSH and LQKENI. This CDR3 contains 15 residues.

CDR3 sequence reads: CASSRGRRQFF. The chain uses TRBV19 and TRBJ2-1. Germline V lookup: CDR1 LNHDA, CDR2 SQIVND (reference sequence). There are 11 residues in the CDR3.

CDR3 residues: CASSIEGVGGDEQFF. This chain connects TRBV19 to TRBJ2-1; the TCRdb D gene call, TRBD1, has no DNA to confirm it. Germline CDR1 and CDR2: LNHDA and SQIVND (reference sequence). The CDR3 spans 15 residues.

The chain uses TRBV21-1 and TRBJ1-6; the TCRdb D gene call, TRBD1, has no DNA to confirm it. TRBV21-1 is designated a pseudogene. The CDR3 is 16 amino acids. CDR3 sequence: CASSTIPGTGYSPLHF.